Given below is one T cell receptor beta chain in context. Original analysis: Reference gene primer amplification gave estimated nucleated cell counts. Sequencing was performed with immunoSEQ multiplex PCR; in TCRdb, only in-frame clones are kept and a portion is missing. That table gives V, J and clone size, and the DNA gave D and trimming. The top ten hold 12% of the sample, which has 200,000 to 250,000 clones, nearly 90% seen once. These data originate in a study of blood T cell repertoires in COVID-19. Study background: Some COVID-19 samples were acute and others convalescent; all came from the United States, Italy and Spain. Sources were T cells, B-cell-depleted T cells, or PBMCs; the material itself was cDNA or gDNA.

CDR3 length: 15 residues. V was cut by 0 bases and J by 1 base, with 9 bases left in between. Germline V gene lookup returns CDR1 LGHNA and CDR2 YNFKEQ. Sequenced sample: peripheral blood. This sequence was found in a woman younger than 35 who had recovered from COVID-19. This chain connects TRBV4-2 to TRBJ1-1; D call uncertain. CDR3 sequence (DNA): TGTGCCAGCAGCCAAGATAAGTCAGGGAACACTGAAGCTTTCTTT. This codes for CASSQDKSGNTEAFF.